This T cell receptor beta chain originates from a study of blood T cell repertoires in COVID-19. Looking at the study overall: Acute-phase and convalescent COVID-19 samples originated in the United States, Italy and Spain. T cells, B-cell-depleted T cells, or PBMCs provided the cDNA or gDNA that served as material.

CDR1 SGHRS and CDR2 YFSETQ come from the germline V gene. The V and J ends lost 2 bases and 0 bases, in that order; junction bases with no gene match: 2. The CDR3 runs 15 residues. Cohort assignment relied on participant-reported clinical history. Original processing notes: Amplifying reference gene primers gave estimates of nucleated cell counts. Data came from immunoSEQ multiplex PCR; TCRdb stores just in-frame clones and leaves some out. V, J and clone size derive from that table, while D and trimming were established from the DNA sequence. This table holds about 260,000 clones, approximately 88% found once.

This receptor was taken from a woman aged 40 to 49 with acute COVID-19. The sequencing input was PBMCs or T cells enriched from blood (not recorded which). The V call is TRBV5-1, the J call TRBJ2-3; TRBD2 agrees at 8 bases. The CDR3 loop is CASSFSGASTDTQYF. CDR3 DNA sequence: TGCGCCAGCAGCTTTAGCGGGGCAAGCACAGATACGCAGTATTTT.